This T cell receptor beta chain appears in the sequencing data of a study of blood T cells in healthy people across ages (dated by TCRdb to between 2015 and 2017). With regard to the full study: In model experiments, roughly one uniquely barcoded TCR beta cDNA molecule per two T cells was captured by template switching. The study measured age-related changes in TCR beta repertoire diversity using deep sequencing normalized with unique cDNA molecular identifiers. Four age groups were formed from the donors: young (average about 15 years), middle-aged (approximately 40), aged (62) and long-lived (82). Donors of different ages were randomly distributed across sequencing lanes to avoid experimental bias. For two donors (one aged 18 to 29 and one aged 80 or older), the study analyzed two additional independent replicas of 1 million unique cDNA reads from the same blood draw.

Donors were a few dozen systemically healthy Caucasian individuals from Russia aged roughly 6 to 90 years. About 10 milliliters of peripheral blood were collected from each donor into EDTA-treated Vacutainer tubes. Ficoll-Paque density-gradient centrifugation was used to isolate PBMCs, with at least 7 million obtained per sample. Total RNA was extracted from PBMCs with Trizol reagent, with at least 6 micrograms obtained per sample. For every donor, flow cytometry on a PBMC aliquot measured the percentage of naive CD45RAhigh/CD27high T cells. Preparation of the library involved 5' RACE. Data came from an Illumina HiSeq 2500. A second PCR of about 7 to 12 cycles was run with a J-beta primer mix and a sample-barcoded 5' primer. A template-switch 5' adaptor carrying 12 random nucleotides introduced a unique molecular identifier onto each TCR beta cDNA molecule. At least 2.5 million CDR3-containing paired-end reads were obtained from each sample. All of the RNA was converted into first-strand cDNA using the Mint cDNA synthesis kit, with a TRBC-specific oligonucleotide serving as the primer. All cDNA was treated with uracil-DNA glycosylase and then went through a first 18-cycle PCR with the universal primers M1SS and BC2_uni_R. Per the original workflow: Normalization of each sample was performed by random selection of 1 million high-quality reads, each carrying a distinct molecular identifier. Instead of being binned into consensus sequences, reads that shared molecular identifiers were thrown out. MiTCR, set to a Q25 quality threshold and the strictest error-elimination algorithm, was used for CDR3 identification, clonotype clustering and error correction. Lower-bound total TCR beta diversity was estimated with a nonparametric unseen species model using Euler transformation. TCRdb reworked the public reads: Q25 trimming with fastp, MiXCR clone assembly, productive beta chains retained. Duplicate CDR3 protein sequences are folded into a single record with the most common DNA and genes. TCRdb's processing, not the authors' own work, is the source of the V and J calls. The sample table lists hundreds of thousands of distinct CDR3 sequences, less than 60% of them with a count of one. The leading ten clones occupy about a sixth of the sample.

The full study reports these points: Because the CMV infection status of the donors was unknown, age-related changes in expanded clonotypes may potentially have been confounded. Compared with the aged group, the long-lived group had more naive CD4+ T cells, fewer expanded clones and increased TCR diversity, a pattern suggesting age selection. Total diversity estimates from one million sequenced T cells were considered lower bounds and underestimates. As age increased, observed TCR beta diversity per million T cells dropped in a roughly linear way, and a significant reduction was already evident by age 40. A strong correlation was found between observed TCR beta diversity and the percentage of naive T cells measured by flow cytometry. Bulk unsorted PBMC profiling prevented conclusive comparison of naive and antigen-experienced compartments.

Points on this clonotype: What this receptor recognizes is not known. Base-call qualities are not available, and no considerably larger clone is one nucleotide away.

From the cysteine up to the phenylalanine, the CDR3 has a length of 21 residues. The entry retains the CDR3 DNA only, 63 bases that are in frame from base 1. Sequenced input: blood. The receptor was isolated from an elderly man in good health. The chain uses TRBV21-1 and TRBJ2-4; TRBD1 reflects the table's D call only, with no check against the DNA. TRBV21-1 is designated a pseudogene. The nucleotide sequence reads as follows: TGTGCCAGCAGCAAATGTGGAGAGGACAGGGGGGATTATTTAGCCAAAAACATTCAGTACTTC. This yields the protein CASSKCGEDRGDYLAKNIQYF.